A single sample is the source of the 21 T cell receptor beta chains below, sequenced in a study of CD8 T cells in ankylosing spondylitis. TCRdb recomputed calls from the 5' RACE reads with MiXCR, one row per CDR3 protein. Among roughly 170,000 distinct CDR3 sequences listed, around 8.9% were seen once. Material: blood, either unsorted or a sorted T cell fraction (not recorded which). These receptors were obtained from a female donor with ankylosing spondylitis or in good health (not recorded which).

This clonotype was observed many times. The gene calls are TRBV5-1 and TRBJ1-4, with 7 positions matching TRBD1. The V gene's germline CDR1 is SGHRS and CDR2 YFSETQ. The J segment lost 5 bases and the V segment lost 0 bases, leaving 16 bases of the junction unmatched. The CDR3 sequence is 19 residues long. In DNA, the CDR3 is TGCGCCAGCAGCTTGGAGCCGGCTCTCCGGGACAGATCCAATGAAAAACTGTTTTTT. Translated, it gives CASSLEPALRDRSNEKLFF.

The chain carries TRBV12-3 or TRBV12-4 and TRBJ2-5; 8 bases are a match to TRBD2. This CDR3 has 18 residues. The ends lost 1 base at V and 3 bases at J; junction bases unmatched: 13. The CDR3 DNA sequence: TGTGCCAGCAGTTTAGGGTTGCGGGAGGAGGGGGGGGAAGAGACCCAGTACTTC. Translation gives CASSLGLREEGGEETQYF.

The chain uses TRBV12-3 or TRBV12-4 and TRBJ2-1, with 12 bases lining up with TRBD2. The CDR3 consists of 18 residues. With V trimmed by 11 bases and J by 4 bases, 18 bases remained unmatched. The DNA of the CDR3 is TGTGCCTTCAGTTTTTCGACTAGCGGGAGAGGGGGGTACAATGAGCAGTTCTTC. It translates to CAFSFSTSGRGGYNEQFF.

This clonotype was counted a few times. The chain combines TRBV10-3 with TRBJ2-7; 7 positions match TRBD1. Germline CDR1 and CDR2: ENHRY and SYGVKD. The CDR3 loop spans 15 amino acids. With 7 bases clipped from V and 4 bases from J, the junction kept 13 bases outside the gene matches. CDR3 nucleotides: TGTGCCATCACCCCCGACAGGGACGCGCCTTACGAGCAGTACTTC. Translated: CAITPDRDAPYEQYF.

The V call is TRBV27, the J call TRBJ2-7; unclear D gene. Germline CDR1 reads MNHEY; CDR2 reads SMNVEV (reference sequence). Trimming shortened V by 2 bases and J by 5 bases, and 13 bases separated the two germline ends. This CDR3 comprises 14 residues. The CDR3 sequence is CASSLRPSPNEQYF. In nucleotides, the CDR3 is TGTGCCAGCAGTTTAAGGCCTTCCCCCAACGAGCAGTACTTC.

J is TRBJ2-7 and V is TRBV21-1. TRBV21-1 is a known pseudogene. This CDR3 has 14 residues. This CDR3 reads CASSNPMPPYEQYF. The CDR3 bases are TGTGCCAGCAGCAACCCGATGCCACCGTACGAGCAGTACTTC.

Concerning this clonotype itself: Being one base from a much bigger clone, this may be a read error. The V gene is TRBV3-1, the J gene TRBJ2-7; D may be TRBD2 (6 bases). V was trimmed by 7 bases and J by 3 bases, leaving 13 bases between them. Germline-derived CDR1 and CDR2 are LGHDT and YNNKEL (reference sequence). The CDR3 covers 13 residues. The CDR3 coding sequence is TGTGCCAGCAACCTCATTAGCGGCTACGAGCAGTACTTC. This gives the protein CASNLISGYEQYF.

This clonotype was detected ten times or more. This sequence joins TRBV14 and TRBJ2-1; D is possibly TRBD1 (6 bases). From germline, CDR1 is SGHDN and CDR2 FVKESK. The germline V and J ends were trimmed by 4 bases and 6 bases, with 16 bases remaining between them. CDR3 size: 15 residues. CDR3 bases: TGTGCCAGCAGCCCCACCCCCCAGGGGCCCAATGAGCAGTTCTTC. The encoded protein is CASSPTPQGPNEQFF.

There are a few counts of this clonotype. The chain uses TRBV27 and TRBJ2-3; 11 nucleotides align to TRBD2. Trimming at V came to 9 bases and at J to 2 bases, leaving 4 bases not matched to a gene. This CDR3 is built from 14 residues. Germline CDR1 reads MNHEY; CDR2 reads SMNVEV (reference sequence). The CDR3 spells CASRLAGSTDTQYF. CDR3 sequence (DNA): TGTGCCAGTCGACTAGCGGGATCCACAGATACGCAGTATTTT.

This clonotype occurred a few times. The chain links TRBV6-1 to TRBJ2-7, with 14 bases identical to TRBD2. Per germline, CDR1 MNHNS and CDR2 SASEGT. The CDR3 runs to 15 residues. The trim removed 11 bases at V and 4 bases at J, leaving 10 bases unmatched. The CDR3 reads CAGEGLAGGSYEQYF. The CDR3 DNA reads as TGTGCCGGCGAAGGACTAGCGGGAGGTTCATACGAGCAGTACTTC.

J is TRBJ1-1 and V is TRBV30; D gene unclear. The germline V and J ends were trimmed by 3 bases and 0 bases, with 2 bases remaining between them. The CDR3 runs 11 residues. CDR1 and CDR2 from the germline V gene are GTSNPN and SVGIG (reference sequence). CDR3 amino acids: CAWSLNTEAFF. The CDR3 DNA follows: TGTGCCTGGAGCCTGAACACTGAAGCTTTCTTT.

This clonotype was observed a few times. The gene calls are TRBV9 and TRBJ2-1; D is unresolved. V dropped 0 bases and J dropped 8 bases, with 12 bases sitting between them. The CDR3 is 14 amino acids. Looked up from germline, CDR1 is SGDLS and CDR2 is YYNGEE. The CDR3 loop reads CASSVASTLDEQFF. CDR3 nucleotide sequence: TGTGCCAGCAGCGTAGCTTCGACCCTGGATGAGCAGTTCTTC. Combining the CDR3 with reference TRBV9 and TRBJ2-1 gives the whole variable domain DSGVTQTPKHLITATGQRVTLRCSPRSGDLSVYWYQQSLDQGLQFLIQYYNGEERAKGNILERFSAQQFPDLHSELNLSSLELGDSALYFCASSVASTLDEQFFGPGTRLTVL.

The sample holds many counts of this clonotype. CDR3 residues: CASSLLGTSGETQYF. The CDR3 coding sequence is TGTGCCAGCAGTTTACTCGGGACTAGCGGAGAGACCCAGTACTTC. The chain uses TRBV27 and TRBJ2-5, with 11 positions matching TRBD2. Germline CDR1 is MNHEY and CDR2 is SMNVEV (reference sequence). The trim removed 2 bases at V and 4 bases at J, leaving 3 bases unmatched. This CDR3 is 15 amino acids long.

V gene TRBV30 combines with J gene TRBJ2-2; 10 nucleotides line up with TRBD2. V lost 2 bases, J lost 4 bases, and 4 bases stayed unmatched. The CDR3 contains 15 residues. CDR1 GTSNPN and CDR2 SVGIG come from the germline V gene (reference sequence). The CDR3 nucleotides read TGTGCCTGGAGTTGGACTAGCGGCGTCACCGGGGAGCTGTTTTTT. Translation gives CAWSWTSGVTGELFF.

This clonotype was recorded at least ten times. The chain couples TRBV6-2 or TRBV6-3 to TRBJ2-3, with TRBD2 matching over 12 bases. The CDR3 has 17 residues. Unmatched junction bases numbered 12, after V lost 8 bases and J lost 3 bases. CDR1 is MNHEY and CDR2 is SVGEGT in the germline V gene. The CDR3 spells CASLRRLAGEETDTQYF. CDR3 coding DNA: TGTGCCAGCCTCCGCCGACTAGCGGGAGAGGAAACAGATACGCAGTATTTT.

This clonotype was recorded a few times. V and J are TRBV27 and TRBJ1-4, with 8 positions matching TRBD1. Looked up from germline, CDR1 is MNHEY and CDR2 is SMNVEV (reference sequence). J lost 10 bases, V lost 6 bases, and 10 bases had no gene match. CDR3 length: 14 amino acids. As DNA, the CDR3 is TGTGCCAGCAGCCCGGGACAGGAGATGGGAAAACTGTTTTTT. Encoded protein: CASSPGQEMGKLFF.

Many counts were recorded for this clonotype. The chain carries TRBV27 and TRBJ2-1, with D tentatively TRBD1 (6 bases). This CDR3 is built from 14 residues. Trimming took off 5 bases at V and 2 bases at J, with 10 bases between the two ends. The V gene's germline CDR1 is MNHEY and CDR2 SMNVEV (reference sequence). CDR3 loop: CASSLQGPYNEQFF. In DNA, the CDR3 is TGTGCCAGCAGTCTACAGGGACCCTACAATGAGCAGTTCTTC.

This clonotype was seen at least ten times. The chain is built from TRBV4-3 and TRBJ1-1, with TRBD1 as a possible D gene (5 bases). The CDR3 contains 15 residues. V lost 0 bases and J lost 4, with 12 bases in between. Germline values: CDR1 LGHNA, CDR2 YSLEER. CDR3 nucleotides: TGCGCCAGCAGCCAAGATCGGCTGGGGGGCACTGAAGCTTTCTTT. It specifies CASSQDRLGGTEAFF.

This clonotype has more than one count but fewer than ten. Since no conserved phenylalanine or tryptophan closes the CDR3, a read error is the likely cause. This chain joins TRBV7-9 and TRBJ2-3; D is unclear. Trimming took off 5 bases at V and 6 bases at J, with 18 bases between the two ends. The CDR3 is made up of 15 amino acids. Germline V lookup: CDR1 SEHNR, CDR2 FQNEAQ (reference sequence). The CDR3 DNA is TGTGCCAGCAGCACCCGACTGACGACCCCCGATACGCAGTATCTT. It yields the protein CASSTRLTTPDTQYL.

This chain uses TRBV4-1 with TRBJ2-4; 7 nucleotides line up with TRBD2. Germline V gene data show CDR1 as MGHRA and CDR2 as YSYEKL. The V gene end was trimmed by 2 bases and the J gene end by 6 bases; junction bases not matched to a gene: 4. The CDR3 is made up of 14 amino acids. CDR3 amino acids: CASSQTSVVNIQYF. In DNA form, the CDR3 reads TGCGCCAGCAGCCAAACTAGCGTCGTAAACATTCAGTACTTC.

The gene calls are TRBV20-1 and TRBJ2-7; 7 bases map to TRBD1. Trimming removed 0 bases from V and 1 base from J; junction bases left unmatched: 3. This CDR3 spans 14 amino acids. The germline V gene encodes CDR1 DFQATT and CDR2 SNEGSKA (reference sequence). The CDR3 loop is CSARDLQGSYEQYF. CDR3 nucleotides: TGCAGTGCTAGAGACCTACAGGGGTCCTACGAGCAGTACTTC.